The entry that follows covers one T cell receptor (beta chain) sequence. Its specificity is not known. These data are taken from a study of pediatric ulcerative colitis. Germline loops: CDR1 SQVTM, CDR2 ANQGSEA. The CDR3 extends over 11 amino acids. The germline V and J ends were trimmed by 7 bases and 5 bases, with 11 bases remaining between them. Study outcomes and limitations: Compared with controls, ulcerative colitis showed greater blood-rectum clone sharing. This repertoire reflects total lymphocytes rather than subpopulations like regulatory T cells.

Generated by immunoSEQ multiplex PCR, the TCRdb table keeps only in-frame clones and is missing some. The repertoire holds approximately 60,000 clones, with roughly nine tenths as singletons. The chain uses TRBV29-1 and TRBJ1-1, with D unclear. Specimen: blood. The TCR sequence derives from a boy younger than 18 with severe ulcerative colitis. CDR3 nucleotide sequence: TGCAGCGCCGATATCAGAACTGAAGCTTTCTTT. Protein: CSADIRTEAFF.